This T cell receptor (beta chain) originates from a study of blood T cell repertoires in COVID-19 (dated by TCRdb to the early 2020s). For the study in its entirety: Samples covering the acute and convalescent phases of COVID-19 were provided by collaborators in the United States, Italy and Spain. The material from the prospective study consisted of cDNA or gDNA derived from T cells, B-cell-depleted T cells, or PBMCs. Deeply sampled blood TCRbeta repertoires from subjects exposed to, actively infected with, or recovered from COVID-19 were included in the dataset. The repertoires were released in a freely available public database meant as a resource for research on the immune response to SARS-CoV-2. The samples were drawn from two sources: the first 160 participants of the ongoing ImmuneRACE study, and 1,000 to 1,500 subjects contributed by 6 global collaborators. Nearly every sample came with metadata listing a de-identified subject ID, COVID-19 status, age in years and sex. Where available, HLA class I and class II types were obtained from metadata supplied by the sample provider rather than from assay-based typing. The research as a whole found: The amount of clinical and demographic metadata varied by source and participant and was provided uncurated.

Comment on this clone: The antigen this receptor binds is unknown. One base away there is no much larger clone; base qualities are not given.

There are 13 amino acids in the CDR3, from cysteine to phenylalanine inclusive. Only CDR3 DNA is held: 39 bases, read in frame from base 1. V trim: 3 bases; J trim: 6 bases; unmatched bases: 2. Based on the germline V gene, the CDR1 and CDR2 sequences are WSHSY and SAAADI. At one collaborating source in Seattle, patients were enrolled during active infection and were followed longitudinally through the course of disease. Collaborating institutions collected whole blood in K2EDTA tubes following their own protocols. Collaborator samples were shipped for TCRbeta analysis as frozen whole blood, isolated PBMCs, or DNA extracted from either sample type. TCRbeta CDR3 regions were amplified from genomic DNA by means of the immunoSEQ Assay, a bias-controlled multiplex PCR. Per the authors' processing: The number of nucleated cells in each sample was estimated from the amplification of reference gene primers within the assay. To quantify the absolute abundance of each unique TCRbeta CDR3 rearrangement, sequence reads were collapsed and filtered. For each sample, productive Simpson clonality was calculated as the square root of Simpson's diversity index across productive rearrangements. TCRdb retrieved this table from immuneACCESS and kept in-frame rearrangements only. Not all clones are present; in checked studies, unresolved V genes account for under half, and no reason is known for the remainder. That table furnishes V, J and clone size, whereas the DNA furnished D and trimming. The table for this sample lists some 360,000 clones; about 87% of them were counted only once. 2.3% of the sample is taken by the ten largest.

The V and J genes are TRBV10-2 and TRBJ1-5; 7 of the junction bases match TRBD1. Input material: peripheral blood. The sequence derives from a woman in her sixties or seventies with COVID-19, enrolled during active disease. The encoded CDR3 is CASSEGGIQPQHF. Here is the DNA: TGCGCCAGCAGTGAAGGGGGCATTCAGCCCCAGCATTTT.